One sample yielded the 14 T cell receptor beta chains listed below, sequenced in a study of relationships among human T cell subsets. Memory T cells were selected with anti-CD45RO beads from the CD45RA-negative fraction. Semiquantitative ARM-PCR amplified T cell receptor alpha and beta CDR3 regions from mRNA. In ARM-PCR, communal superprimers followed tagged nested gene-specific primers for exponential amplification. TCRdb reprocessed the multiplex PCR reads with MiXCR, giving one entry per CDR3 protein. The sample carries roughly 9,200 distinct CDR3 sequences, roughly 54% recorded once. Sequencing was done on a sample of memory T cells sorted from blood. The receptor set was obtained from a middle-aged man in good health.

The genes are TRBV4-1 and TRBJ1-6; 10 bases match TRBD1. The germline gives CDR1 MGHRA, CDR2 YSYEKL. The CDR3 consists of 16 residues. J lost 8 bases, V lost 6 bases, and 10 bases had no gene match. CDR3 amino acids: CASSREWGQGYSPLHF. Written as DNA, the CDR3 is TGCGCCAGCAGTAGAGAGTGGGGACAGGGGTATTCACCCCTCCACTTT.

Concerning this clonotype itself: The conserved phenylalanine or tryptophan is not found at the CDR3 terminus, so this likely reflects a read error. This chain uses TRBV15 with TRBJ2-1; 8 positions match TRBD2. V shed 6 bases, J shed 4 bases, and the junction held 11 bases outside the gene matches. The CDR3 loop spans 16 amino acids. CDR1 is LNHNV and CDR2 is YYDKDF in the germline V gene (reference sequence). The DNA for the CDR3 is TGTGCCACCAGGGTCGGCGAGCAGCGGGGGTACAATGAGCAGTTCCTC. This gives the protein CATRVGEQRGYNEQFL.

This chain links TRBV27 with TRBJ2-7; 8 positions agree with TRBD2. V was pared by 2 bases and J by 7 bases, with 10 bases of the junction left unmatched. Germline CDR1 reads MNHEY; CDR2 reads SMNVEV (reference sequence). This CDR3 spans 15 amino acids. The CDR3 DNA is TGTGCCAGCAGTTTAGGAAGCGGGGGTCCGGGAGAGCAGTACTTC. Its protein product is CASSLGSGGPGEQYF.

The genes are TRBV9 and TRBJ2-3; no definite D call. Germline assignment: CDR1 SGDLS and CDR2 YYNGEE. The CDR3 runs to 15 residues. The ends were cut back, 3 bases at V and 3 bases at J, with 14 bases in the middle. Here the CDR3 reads CASSAGPTATDTQYF. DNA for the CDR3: TGTGCCAGCAGCGCCGGACCAACGGCGACAGATACGCAGTATTTT. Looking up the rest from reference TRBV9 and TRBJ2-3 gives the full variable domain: DSGVTQTPKHLITATGQRVTLRCSPRSGDLSVYWYQQSLDQGLQFLIQYYNGEERAKGNILERFSAQQFPDLHSELNLSSLELGDSALYFCASSAGPTATDTQYFGPGTRLTVL.

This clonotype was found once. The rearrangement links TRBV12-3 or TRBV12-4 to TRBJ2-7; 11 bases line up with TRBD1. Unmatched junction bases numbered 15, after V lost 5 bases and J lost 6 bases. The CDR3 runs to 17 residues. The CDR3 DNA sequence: TGTGCCAGCAGTCCCACAGGGGGACAGGGGGTCAATGTCGAGCAGTACTTC. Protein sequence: CASSPTGGQGVNVEQYF.

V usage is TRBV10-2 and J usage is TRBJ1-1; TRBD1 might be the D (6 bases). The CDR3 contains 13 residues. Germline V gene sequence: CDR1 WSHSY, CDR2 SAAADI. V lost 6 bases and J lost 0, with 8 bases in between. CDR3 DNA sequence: TGCGCCAGCAGCGGGACATTGAACACTGAAGCTTTCTTT. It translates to CASSGTLNTEAFF.

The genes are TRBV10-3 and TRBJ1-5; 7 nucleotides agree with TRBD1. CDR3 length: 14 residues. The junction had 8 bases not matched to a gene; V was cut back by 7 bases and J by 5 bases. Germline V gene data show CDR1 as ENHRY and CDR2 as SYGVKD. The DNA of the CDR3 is TGTGCCATCAAGTGGGGGCAGGGGGATCAGCCCCAGCATTTT. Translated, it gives CAIKWGQGDQPQHF.

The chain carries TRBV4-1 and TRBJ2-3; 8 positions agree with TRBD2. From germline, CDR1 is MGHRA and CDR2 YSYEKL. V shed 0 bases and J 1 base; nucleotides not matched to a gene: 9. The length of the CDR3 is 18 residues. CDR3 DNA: TGCGCCAGCAGCCAAGATCGGGCTAGCGGGTCCCGCACAGATACGCAGTATTTT. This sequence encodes CASSQDRASGSRTDTQYF.

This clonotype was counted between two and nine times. The CDR3 sequence: CASSLLTRVGETQYF. DNA for the CDR3: TGTGCCAGCAGCCTCCTGACTCGGGTGGGAGAGACCCAGTACTTC. This chain uses TRBV11-2 with TRBJ2-5; D is unclear. From germline, CDR1 is SGHAT and CDR2 FQNNGV. Trimming shortened V by 5 bases and J by 4 bases, and 17 bases separated the two germline ends. The CDR3 totals 15 residues. Looking up the rest from reference TRBV11-2 and TRBJ2-5 gives the full variable domain: EAGVAQSPRYKIIEKRQSVAFWCNPISGHATLYWYQQILGQGPKLLIQFQNNGVVDDSQLPKDRFSAERLKGVDSTLKIQPAKLEDSAVYLCASSLLTRVGETQYFGPGTRLLVL.

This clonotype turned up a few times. The CDR3 spells CASTAGQGLHEQYF. The CDR3 region has the DNA TGTGCCAGCACCGCGGGACAGGGCTTACACGAGCAGTACTTC. The chain combines TRBV28 with TRBJ2-7; 9 nucleotides match TRBD1. V dropped 7 bases and J dropped 5; count of bases not matched to a gene: 9. This CDR3 has 14 amino acids. The germline CDR1 and CDR2 sequences are MDHEN and SYDVKM.

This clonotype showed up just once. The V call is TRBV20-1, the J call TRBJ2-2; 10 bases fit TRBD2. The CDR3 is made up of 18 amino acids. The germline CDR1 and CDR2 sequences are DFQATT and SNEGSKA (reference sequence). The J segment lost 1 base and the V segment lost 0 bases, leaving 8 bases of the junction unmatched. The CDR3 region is CSARDARTSGLNTGELFF. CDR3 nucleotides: TGCAGTGCTAGAGATGCCCGGACTAGCGGATTGAACACCGGGGAGCTGTTTTTT.

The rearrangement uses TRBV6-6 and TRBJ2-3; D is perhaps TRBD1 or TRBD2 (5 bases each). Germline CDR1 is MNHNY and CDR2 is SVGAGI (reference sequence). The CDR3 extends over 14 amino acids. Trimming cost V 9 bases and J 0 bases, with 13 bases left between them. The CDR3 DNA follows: TGTGCCAGTCGTGCTGGGGGTAGCACAGATACGCAGTATTTT. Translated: CASRAGGSTDTQYF.

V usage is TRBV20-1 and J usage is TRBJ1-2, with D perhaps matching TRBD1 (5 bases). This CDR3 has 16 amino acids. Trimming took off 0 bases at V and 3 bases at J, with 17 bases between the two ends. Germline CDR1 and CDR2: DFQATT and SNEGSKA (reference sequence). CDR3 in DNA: TGCAGTGCTAGAGATGGGACCAGGTTTAGGGACTATGGCTACACCTTC. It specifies CSARDGTRFRDYGYTF.

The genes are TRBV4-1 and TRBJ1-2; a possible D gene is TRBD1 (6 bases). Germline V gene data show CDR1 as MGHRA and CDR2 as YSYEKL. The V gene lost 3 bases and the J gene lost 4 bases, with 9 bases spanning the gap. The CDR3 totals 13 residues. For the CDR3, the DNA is TGCGCCAGCAGCCAGCAGGGGTTCTATGGCTACACCTTC. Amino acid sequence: CASSQQGFYGYTF.